The sequence of this T cell receptor beta chain was determined in a study of Graves' ophthalmopathy and Graves' hyperthyroidism. Study-wide results and caveats: Distinction of ophthalmopathy from stable hyperthyroidism by a 13-signature model reached approximately 88% sensitivity and 81.08% specificity.

V was clipped by 6 bases and J by 6 bases; unmatched bases: 16. Germline assignment: CDR1 LNHDA and CDR2 SQIVND (reference sequence). CDR3 length: 17 amino acids. Ophthalmopathy donors' eye disease showed moderate-to-severe activity, CAS of at least 3, NOSPECS of at least 4 and duration under 3 months. Clinical symptoms and serum thyroxine were used for diagnosis; TRAb, thyroid ultrasound and orbital computed tomography were also relied on. This clonotype was recorded many times. Its target is not known. RNA transcripts served as template for amplifying TCR beta CDR3 sequences. Second-round multiplex PCR came after first-round RT-PCR with HTBI primers. One entry per CDR3 protein, called by TCRdb with MiXCR from the multiplex PCR reads. The table includes about 58,000 distinct CDR3 sequences, roughly 46% detected once.

Sequenced sample: peripheral blood. The receptor was isolated from an adult woman with Graves' ophthalmopathy. The chain recombines TRBV19 with TRBJ2-3, with TRBD1 matching 9 bases. This CDR3 reads CASRSPWGTGFGDTQYF. The DNA of the CDR3 is TGTGCCAGTAGATCGCCATGGGGGACAGGGTTCGGGGATACGCAGTATTTT.